This entry is about one TCR beta chain. The V gene's germline CDR1 is GTSNPN and CDR2 SVGIG (reference sequence). V was clipped by 1 base and J by 0 bases, with 7 bases between them. CDR3 length: 13 amino acids. The data belong to a study of OX40 agonist ivuxolimab in advanced cancers. Sequencing used immunoSEQ multiplex PCR; TCRdb keeps in-frame clones, though not all of them. This table has fewer than 90,000 clones, more than 85% appearing once. Sequences were derived from CD4+ or CD8+ T cells sorted from blood, sampled in a trial of the OX40 agonist ivuxolimab. This TCR derives from an adult with an advanced solid tumor such as melanoma, head and neck, liver or kidney cancer. V gene TRBV30 combines with J gene TRBJ2-7, with no clear D. The CDR3: CAWSGGNSYEQYF. CDR3 nucleotide sequence: TGTGCCTGGAGTGGCGGAAACTCCTACGAGCAGTACTTC.